The sample holds one count of the clone carrying this T cell receptor (beta chain). Looked up from germline, CDR1 is MGHRA and CDR2 is YSYEKL. The junction had 7 bases not matched to a gene; V was cut back by 1 base and J by 2 bases. This CDR3 has 17 amino acids. In the authors' methods: Amplification of reference gene primers provided the estimated nucleated cell counts. Here immunoSEQ multiplex PCR was the method, and the copy in TCRdb shows in-frame clones only, minus some. V, J and clone size derive from that table, while D and trimming were established from the DNA sequence. Here the sample spans almost 95,000 clones, roughly 72% being singletons. This sample is drawn from a study of blood T cell repertoires in COVID-19. Across the whole study: Acute and convalescent COVID-19 specimens originated in the United States, Italy and Spain.

The gene calls are TRBV4-1 and TRBJ2-7; 11 positions agree with TRBD2. The sequence came from a woman aged 55-70 years in a cohort sampled during active or convalescent COVID-19. The sequenced sample consisted of peripheral blood. DNA of the CDR3: TGCGCCAGCAGCCAAGTCGCTAGCGGGGGGAACCCCTACGAGCAGTACTTC. Its protein is CASSQVASGGNPYEQYF.